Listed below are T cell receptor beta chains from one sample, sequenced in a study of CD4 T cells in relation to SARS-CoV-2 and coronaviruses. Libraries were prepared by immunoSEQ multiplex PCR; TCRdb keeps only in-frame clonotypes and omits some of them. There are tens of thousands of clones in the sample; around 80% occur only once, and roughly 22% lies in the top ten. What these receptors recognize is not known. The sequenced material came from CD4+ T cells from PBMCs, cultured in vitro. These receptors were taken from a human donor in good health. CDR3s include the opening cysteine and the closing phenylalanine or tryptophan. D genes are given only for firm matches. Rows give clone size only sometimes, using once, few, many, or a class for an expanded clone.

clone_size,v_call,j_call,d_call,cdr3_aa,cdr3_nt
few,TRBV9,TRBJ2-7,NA,CASRKNRDDSYEQYF,TGTGCCAGCAGGAAGAATCGGGACGACTCCTACGAGCAGTACTTC
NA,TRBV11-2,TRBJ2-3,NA,CASSLGVQPSTDTQYF,TGTGCCAGCAGCTTAGGAGTGCAGCCTAGCACAGATACGCAGTATTTT
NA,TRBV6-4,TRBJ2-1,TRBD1,CASSAEGAGYNEQFF,TGTGCCAGCAGTGCCGAGGGGGCTGGCTACAATGAGCAGTTCTTC
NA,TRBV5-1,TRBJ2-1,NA,CASSPYRSNEQFF,TGCGCCAGCAGCCCCTACAGGAGCAATGAGCAGTTCTTC
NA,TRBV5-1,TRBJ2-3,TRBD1,CASSLSARTGPSTDTQYF,TGCGCCAGCAGCTTGTCCGCGCGGACAGGGCCTAGCACAGATACGCAGTATTTT
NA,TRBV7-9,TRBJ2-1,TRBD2,CASSYGTSDNEQFF,TGTGCCAGCAGCTACGGGACTAGCGACAATGAGCAGTTCTTC
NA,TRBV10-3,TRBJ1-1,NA,CAIRPGNTEAFF,TGTGCCATCAGGCCGGGAAACACTGAAGCTTTCTTT
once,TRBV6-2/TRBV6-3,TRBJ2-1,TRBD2,CASSPLAGVGEQFF,TGTGCCAGCAGCCCACTAGCGGGAGTAGGTGAGCAGTTCTTC
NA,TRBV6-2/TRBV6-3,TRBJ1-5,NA,CASSYSGGNQPQHF,TGTGCCAGCAGTTACAGTGGAGGCAATCAGCCCCAGCATTTT
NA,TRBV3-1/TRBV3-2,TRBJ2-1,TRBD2,CASSHSSGSYNEQFF,TGTGCCAGCAGTCATTCTAGCGGCTCCTACAATGAGCAGTTCTTC
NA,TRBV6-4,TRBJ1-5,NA,CASSPDTNQPQHF,TGTGCCAGCAGCCCGGACACGAATCAGCCCCAGCATTTT
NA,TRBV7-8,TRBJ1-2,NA,CASSLVQGSYGYTF,TGTGCCAGCAGCTTAGTTCAGGGGTCCTATGGCTACACCTTC
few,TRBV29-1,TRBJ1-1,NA,CSGGAFTEAFF,TGCAGCGGGGGGGCGTTCACTGAAGCTTTCTTT
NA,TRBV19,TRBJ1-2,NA,CASSMGRIPYGYTF,TGTGCCAGTAGTATGGGGCGTATCCCGTATGGCTACACCTTC
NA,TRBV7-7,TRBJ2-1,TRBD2,CASSRGLAGGNEQFF,TGTGCTAGCAGCCGGGGACTAGCGGGGGGTAATGAGCAGTTCTTC
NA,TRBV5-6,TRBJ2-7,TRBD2,CASSFGGTSGYEQYF,TGTGCCAGCAGCTTCGGCGGGACTAGCGGCTACGAGCAGTACTTC
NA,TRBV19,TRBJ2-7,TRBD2,CASSPGLAGGEQYF,TGTGCCAGTAGTCCGGGACTAGCGGGAGGAGAGCAGTACTTC
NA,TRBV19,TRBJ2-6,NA,CASSPEILYSGANVLTF,TGTGCCAGTAGCCCGGAGATTCTGTACTCTGGGGCCAACGTCCTGACTTTC
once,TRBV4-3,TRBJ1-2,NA,CASSQGQEHGYTF,TGCGCCAGCAGCCAAGGACAGGAGCATGGCTACACCTTC
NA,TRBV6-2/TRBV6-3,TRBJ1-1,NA,CASSYSIPGEHTEAFF,TGTGCCAGCAGTTACTCGATTCCGGGAGAGCACACTGAAGCTTTCTTT
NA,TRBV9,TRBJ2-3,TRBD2,CASSKGLAGGPADTQYF,TGTGCCAGCAGCAAAGGACTAGCGGGAGGGCCTGCGGATACGCAGTATTTT
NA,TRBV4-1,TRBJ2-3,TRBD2,CASSQIAGTDTDTQYF,TGCGCCAGCAGCCAAATAGCGGGAACTGACACAGATACGCAGTATTTT
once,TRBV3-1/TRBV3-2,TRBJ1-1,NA,CASSQDRCSDAEAFF,TGTGCCAGCAGCCAAGATCGCTGTTCGGACGCTGAAGCTTTCTTT
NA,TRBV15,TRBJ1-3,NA,CATSSRQAPSGNTIYF,TGTGCCACCAGCAGCCGACAGGCCCCCTCTGGAAACACCATATATTTT
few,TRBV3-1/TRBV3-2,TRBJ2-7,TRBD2,CASSPPLGGSSEQYF,TGTGCCAGCAGCCCTCCCCTCGGGGGGAGTAGCGAGCAGTACTTC
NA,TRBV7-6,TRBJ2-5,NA,CASTRGAEAETQYF,TGTGCCAGCACCCGGGGGGCCGAGGCGGAGACCCAGTACTTC
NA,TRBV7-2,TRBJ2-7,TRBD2,CASSLVGGMAFGAYEQYF,TGTGCCAGCAGCTTAGTGGGAGGGATGGCTTTTGGGGCCTACGAGCAGTACTTC
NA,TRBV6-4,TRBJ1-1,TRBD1,CASSETQGDTEAFF,TGTGCCAGCAGTGAGACCCAGGGGGACACTGAAGCTTTCTTT
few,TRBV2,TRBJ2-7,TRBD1,CASSNQQGAYEQYF,TGTGCCAGCAGTAACCAACAGGGGGCGTACGAGCAGTACTTC
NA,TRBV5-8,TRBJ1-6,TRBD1,CASSSGTEFFNSPLHF,TGTGCCAGCAGCTCCGGGACAGAATTCTTTAATTCACCCCTCCACTTT
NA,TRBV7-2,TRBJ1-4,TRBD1,CASSLGDSLNEKLFF,TGTGCCAGCAGCTTAGGGGACAGTCTTAATGAAAAACTGTTTTTT
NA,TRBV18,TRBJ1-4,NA,CASSPLDYPGEKLFF,TGTGCCAGCTCACCACTTGACTACCCTGGGGAAAAACTGTTTTTT
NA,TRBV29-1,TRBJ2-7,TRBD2,CSVRTSGSMKDEQYF,TGCAGCGTGAGGACTAGCGGGAGTATGAAGGACGAGCAGTACTTC
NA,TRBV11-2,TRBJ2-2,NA,CASSLRVLPNTGELFF,TGTGCCAGCAGCTTGAGGGTCCTCCCGAACACCGGGGAGCTGTTTTTT
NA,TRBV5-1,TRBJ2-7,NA,CASSLSRKGGVDYEQYF,TGCGCCAGCAGCTTATCCAGGAAGGGGGGGGTTGACTACGAGCAGTACTTC
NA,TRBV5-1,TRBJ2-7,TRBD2,CASSLAGTSNEQYF,TGCGCCAGCAGCTTGGCCGGGACTAGTAACGAGCAGTACTTC
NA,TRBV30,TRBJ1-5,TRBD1,CAFSGGQGDQPQHF,TGTGCCTTTTCCGGGGGACAGGGTGATCAGCCCCAGCATTTT
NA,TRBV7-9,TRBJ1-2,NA,CASSLPGRYNGYTF,TGTGCCAGCAGCTTACCGGGGCGATACAATGGCTACACCTTC
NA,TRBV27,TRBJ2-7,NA,CASSPLAGRGSGEQYF,TGTGCCAGCAGTCCCCTGGCGGGGAGGGGGTCGGGCGAGCAGTACTTC
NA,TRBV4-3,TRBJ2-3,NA,CASSQLPPALPQSTDTQYF,TGCGCCAGCAGCCAATTACCCCCAGCACTGCCCCAGAGCACAGATACGCAGTATTTT
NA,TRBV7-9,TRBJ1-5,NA,CASSLISTGTGPHQPQHF,TGTGCCAGCAGCCTAATCTCCACCGGGACGGGGCCCCATCAGCCCCAGCATTTT
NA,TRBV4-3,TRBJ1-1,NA,CASSQVGNTEAFF,TGCGCCAGCAGCCAAGTGGGGAACACTGAAGCTTTCTTT
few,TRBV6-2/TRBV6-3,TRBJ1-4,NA,CASSYRPRDGDEKLFF,TGTGCCAGCAGTTATCGACCCCGGGACGGAGATGAAAAACTGTTTTTT